Below are 31 T cell receptor beta chains sequenced from a single sample in a study of technical replicates of blood from a handful of donors. Data came from immunoSEQ multiplex PCR; TCRdb stores just in-frame clones and leaves some out. There are about 79,000 clones in the sample; 94% occur only once, and 0.2% to 0.3% lies in the top ten. The specimen sequenced was T cells isolated from PBMCs. The receptors originated from a human donor in good health.

The chain joins TRBV6-1 to TRBJ2-1, with TRBD1 as a possible D gene (6 bases). CDR1 and CDR2 from the germline V gene are MNHNS and SASEGT. The CDR3 is made up of 15 amino acids. Trimming took off 5 bases at V and 0 bases at J, with 11 bases between the two ends. CDR3 in amino acids: CASSNGQFSYNEQFF. The CDR3 coding sequence is TGTGCCAGCAGTAACGGACAGTTCTCCTACAATGAGCAGTTCTTC.

V gene TRBV30 combines with J gene TRBJ1-2, with 9 bases lining up with TRBD1. Germline V gene lookup returns CDR1 GTSNPN and CDR2 SVGIG (reference sequence). Trimming cost V 0 bases and J 3 bases; bases outside gene matches: 5. The CDR3 is 15 residues long. The CDR3 nucleotides read TGTGCCTGGAGTGTACACAGGGGGCCGTACTATGGCTACACCTTC. This sequence encodes CAWSVHRGPYYGYTF. Full variable domain (outside the CDR3, taken from reference TRBV30 and TRBJ1-2): SQTIHQWPATLVQPVGSPLSLECTVEGTSNPNLYWYRQAAGRGLQLLFYSVGIGQISSEVPQNLSASRPQDRQFILSSKKLLLSDSGFYLCAWSVHRGPYYGYTFGSGTRLTVV.

This clone was detected once. The V gene is TRBV6-1, the J gene TRBJ2-1; TRBD2 aligns across 7 bases. Germline V lookup: CDR1 MNHNS, CDR2 SASEGT. The J segment lost 5 bases and the V segment lost 10 bases, leaving 14 bases of the junction unmatched. This CDR3 has 15 amino acids. DNA for the CDR3: TGTGCCACCGCGGAAAGCGGGGCCTACAACAATGAGCAGTTCTTC. It yields the protein CATAESGAYNNEQFF.

The J gene is TRBJ1-5, the V gene TRBV7-9, with TRBD1 matching over 7 bases. The ends lost 1 base at V and 1 base at J; junction bases unmatched: 7. Looked up from germline, CDR1 is SEHNR and CDR2 is FQNEAQ (reference sequence). The CDR3 is made up of 17 amino acids. CDR3 sequence: CASSLGQGGMSNQPQHF. The CDR3 DNA is TGTGCCAGCAGCTTAGGGCAGGGGGGTATGAGCAATCAGCCCCAGCATTTT.

The chain couples TRBV5-1 to TRBJ2-5; a possible D gene is TRBD2 (6 bases). Per germline, CDR1 SGHRS and CDR2 YFSETQ. CDR3 length: 16 amino acids. The V gene lost 0 bases and the J gene lost 5 bases, with 17 bases spanning the gap. The CDR3 is CASSLALSEGSETQYF. CDR3 in DNA: TGCGCCAGCAGCTTGGCCCTTTCGGAGGGCTCGGAGACCCAGTACTTC.

V and J are TRBV7-9 and TRBJ1-3, with TRBD1 as a possible D gene (5 bases). Trimming left V 4 bases short and J 5 bases short, with 9 bases between. Per the germline V gene, CDR1 is SEHNR and CDR2 is FQNEAQ (reference sequence). CDR3 length: 13 residues. CDR3 DNA: TGTGCCAGCAGCTCCGGGACTAGAAACACCATATATTTT. Its protein product is CASSSGTRNTIYF. Using reference TRBV7-9 and TRBJ1-3 for the parts outside the CDR3, the full variable domain is DTGVSQNPRHKITKRGQNVTFRCDPISEHNRLYWYRQTLGQGPEFLTYFQNEAQLEKSRLLSDRFSAERPKGSFSTLEIQRTEQGDSAMYLCASSSGTRNTIYFGEGSWLTVV.

This sequence joins TRBV30 and TRBJ1-6, with D perhaps matching TRBD1 (6 bases). In germline, CDR1 is GTSNPN, CDR2 SVGIG (reference sequence). There are 13 residues in the CDR3. Trimming took off 8 bases at V and 6 bases at J, with 14 bases between the two ends. CDR3 nucleotide sequence: TGTGCCCAGAGGACAGTTTCTAATTCACCCCTCCACTTT. It yields the protein CAQRTVSNSPLHF.

The chain has TRBV4-2 and TRBJ2-1, with 14 bases identical to TRBD2. CDR1 LGHNA and CDR2 YNFKEQ come from the germline V gene. This CDR3 contains 16 residues. V lost 2 bases, J lost 10 bases, and 7 bases stayed unmatched. CDR3: CASSQRLAGGPSEQFF. The CDR3 DNA follows: TGTGCCAGCAGCCAACGACTAGCGGGGGGGCCCTCCGAGCAGTTCTTC.

This chain connects TRBV28 to TRBJ2-2; 10 positions agree with TRBD1. The CDR3 consists of 14 residues. Trimming removed 6 bases from V and 3 bases from J; junction bases left unmatched: 1. Germline CDR1 and CDR2: MDHEN and SYDVKM. The CDR3 sequence is CASRTGGYTGELFF. The CDR3, as DNA: TGTGCCAGCAGGACAGGGGGCTACACCGGGGAGCTGTTTTTT.

The gene calls are TRBV7-8 and TRBJ2-7, with 7 bases matching TRBD2. The CDR3 has 16 amino acids. J was trimmed by 2 bases and V by 5 bases; bases with no gene match: 12. In germline, CDR1 is SGHVS, CDR2 FQNEAQ. The CDR3 DNA reads as TGTGCCAGCAGCCCCAGCGGGATCGACTCTACCTACGAGCAGTACTTC. This translates into CASSPSGIDSTYEQYF.

J is TRBJ2-5 and V is TRBV5-4; D perhaps matches TRBD2 (5 bases). Between the trimmed V and J ends, which lost 2 bases and 2 bases, there was a span of 16 bases. The CDR3 is 16 residues long. Germline CDR1 SGHNT, CDR2 YYREEE (reference sequence). The DNA for the CDR3 is TGTGCCAGCAGCTTTCTCGGGATCAGCGAGCAAGAGACCCAGTACTTC. Translated: CASSFLGISEQETQYF.

V gene TRBV9 combines with J gene TRBJ2-2, with no clear D. This CDR3 contains 13 residues. Trimming left V 3 bases short and J 4 bases short, with 7 bases between. Germline V gives CDR1 SGDLS, CDR2 YYNGEE. This CDR3 is CASSGSITGELFF. CDR3 DNA: TGTGCCAGCAGCGGTTCCATCACCGGGGAGCTGTTTTTT.

This chain joins TRBV7-9 and TRBJ1-2, with 7 bases that match TRBD1. With 5 bases clipped from V and 3 bases from J, the junction kept 3 bases outside the gene matches. The CDR3 runs 13 residues. Looked up from germline, CDR1 is SEHNR and CDR2 is FQNEAQ (reference sequence). CDR3 in DNA: TGTGCCAGCAGCCCCGGGACAGACTATGGCTACACCTTC. It yields the protein CASSPGTDYGYTF.

The rearrangement joins TRBV6-1 to TRBJ2-2; tentatively, D is TRBD2 (5 bases). The CDR3 runs to 13 residues. V was pared by 1 base and J by 6 bases, with 6 bases between. The V gene's germline CDR1 is MNHNS and CDR2 SASEGT. This CDR3 is CASSEERAGELFF. CDR3 coding DNA: TGTGCCAGCAGTGAAGAGAGGGCCGGGGAGCTGTTTTTT.

The chain links TRBV4-1 to TRBJ2-2, with 8 positions matching TRBD1. Germline assignment: CDR1 MGHRA and CDR2 YSYEKL. The length of the CDR3 is 17 residues. Trimming at V came to 0 bases and at J to 6 bases, leaving 9 bases not matched to a gene. The CDR3 DNA reads TGCGCCAGCAGCCAAGATCTTGGCAGGGGGCTTTCCGGGGAGCTGTTTTTT. Protein sequence: CASSQDLGRGLSGELFF.

The CDR3 DNA follows: TGTGCCAGCAGCCCGACAGGGGTCAGCGGGGAGCTGTTTTTT. It is translated as CASSPTGVSGELFF. The rearrangement joins TRBV6-1 to TRBJ2-2, with 8 bases lining up with TRBD1. Trimming removed 6 bases from V and 7 bases from J; junction bases left unmatched: 7. There are 14 residues in the CDR3. CDR1 and CDR2 (germline): MNHNS, SASEGT.

This chain uses TRBV7-3 with TRBJ1-6; D is undetermined. V lost 5 bases to trimming and J lost 3 bases, with 5 bases between them. In germline, CDR1 is SGHTA, CDR2 FQGTGA. The CDR3 is made up of 13 amino acids. CDR3 protein: CASSPGYNSPLHF. The CDR3 DNA follows: TGTGCCAGCAGCCCCGGCTATAATTCACCCCTCCACTTT.

This chain joins TRBV25-1 and TRBJ1-6; 9 bases are shared with TRBD1. J gave up 5 bases and V 4 bases, and 3 bases lay outside the gene matches. Per germline, CDR1 MGHDK and CDR2 SYGVNS. The CDR3 has 15 residues. The CDR3: CASSARTGDNSPLHF. DNA for the CDR3: TGTGCCAGCAGTGCACGGACAGGGGATAATTCACCCCTCCACTTT.

The rearrangement links TRBV5-1 to TRBJ1-5; D unresolved. The CDR3 extends over 12 amino acids. With 0 bases removed from V and 8 bases from J, the gap between germline ends came to 6 bases. Germline assignment: CDR1 SGHRS and CDR2 YFSETQ. This CDR3 reads CASSLDGEPQHF. CDR3 sequence (DNA): TGCGCCAGCAGCTTGGATGGAGAGCCCCAGCATTTT.

V is TRBV29-1 and J is TRBJ2-1, with TRBD2 matching 10 bases. The length of the CDR3 is 13 residues. V was clipped by 8 bases and J by 5 bases; unmatched bases: 6. CDR1 and CDR2 from the germline V gene are SQVTM and ANQGSEA. CDR3 sequence reads: CSLRTSGNNEQFF. CDR3 coding DNA: TGCAGCCTCCGGACTAGCGGAAACAATGAGCAGTTCTTC.

In its sample, this clone was seen a few times. The CDR3 region is CASWGMNTEAFF. The DNA for the CDR3 is TGTGCCAGTTGGGGCATGAACACTGAAGCTTTCTTT. The chain links TRBV19 to TRBJ1-1; weak D call: TRBD1 (5 bases). The V gene lost 8 bases and the J gene lost 0 bases, with 7 bases spanning the gap. The V gene's germline CDR1 is LNHDA and CDR2 SQIVND (reference sequence). This CDR3 is 12 amino acids long.

This clone has just a few counts. This chain connects TRBV12-5 to TRBJ1-6; no clear D gene. Trimming removed 6 bases at V and 0 bases at J, with 15 bases between. The CDR3 length is 17 residues. Per the germline V gene, CDR1 is LGHNT and CDR2 is FRNRAP. This CDR3 is CASGSRPGSSYNSPLHF. CDR3 sequence (DNA): TGTGCTAGTGGCTCTCGACCGGGAAGCTCCTATAATTCACCCCTCCACTTT.

The V gene is TRBV2, the J gene TRBJ1-1; weak D call: TRBD1 (6 bases). V was trimmed by 5 bases and J by 1 base, leaving 14 bases between them. The CDR3 is 15 amino acids. Looked up from germline, CDR1 is SNHLY and CDR2 is FYNNEI. In DNA form, the CDR3 reads TGTGCCAGCAGTCAAGACAGGTCAGGGAACACTGAAGCTTTCTTT. Translation gives CASSQDRSGNTEAFF. The full variable domain, in which reference TRBV2 and TRBJ1-1 provide the parts outside the CDR3, is EPEVTQTPSHQVTQMGQEVILRCVPISNHLYFYWYRQILGQKVEFLVSFYNNEISEKSEIFDDQFSVERPDGSNFTLKIRSTKLEDSAMYFCASSQDRSGNTEAFFGQGTRLTVV.

This chain joins TRBV28 and TRBJ2-7, with 7 nucleotides matching TRBD1. With V trimmed by 7 bases and J by 4 bases, 10 bases remained unmatched. The CDR3 runs 14 residues. The germline V gene has CDR1 MDHEN and CDR2 SYDVKM. The CDR3 bases are TGTGCCAGCACTGCAGGACAGGCCCGGTACGAGCAGTACTTC. It codes for CASTAGQARYEQYF.

The rearrangement joins TRBV7-9 to TRBJ1-1, with 7 bases aligning to TRBD1. V lost 3 bases and J lost 2; bases outside the gene matches: 3. Germline lookup yields CDR1 SEHNR and CDR2 FQNEAQ (reference sequence). The CDR3 length is 14 residues. The CDR3 region is CASSFGTDNTEAFF. The CDR3 DNA reads as TGTGCCAGCAGCTTTGGGACAGATAACACTGAAGCTTTCTTT.

The chain is built from TRBV7-2 and TRBJ1-1, with 7 bases aligning to TRBD1. J lost 7 bases, V lost 5 bases, and 7 bases had no gene match. Germline V gives CDR1 SGHTA, CDR2 FQGNSA. This CDR3 region has 13 residues. The DNA for the CDR3 is TGTGCCAGCAGCGTTAGGACAGGCGATGAAGCTTTCTTT. Translation gives CASSVRTGDEAFF.

The CDR3 DNA follows: TGTGCCAGCAACTACCGGGGGGGATCCGGGGAGCTGTTTTTT. The encoded protein is CASNYRGGSGELFF. The rearrangement links TRBV6-6 to TRBJ2-2; 8 bases line up with TRBD2. Germline CDR1 is MNHNY and CDR2 is SVGAGI (reference sequence). The CDR3 has 14 amino acids. Losses at the gene ends were 7 bases for V and 6 bases for J; bases not matched to a gene: 7.

The chain links TRBV6-1 to TRBJ2-5, with TRBD1 identical over 12 bases. The V segment lost 6 bases and the J segment 5 bases; nucleotides outside the gene matches: 4. In germline, CDR1 is MNHNS, CDR2 SASEGT. The CDR3 has 14 residues. DNA of the CDR3: TGTGCCAGCAGCACCGGGACAGGGGGCGAGACCCAGTACTTC. Its translation is CASSTGTGGETQYF.

The rearrangement links TRBV7-2 to TRBJ2-1, with D maybe TRBD2 (6 bases). Germline CDR1 is SGHTA and CDR2 is FQGNSA. The CDR3 consists of 15 residues. The V end was cut by 2 bases, the J end by 8 bases, with 16 bases between. The CDR3: CASSLHAGRGDEQFF. The CDR3 DNA is TGTGCCAGCAGCTTACATGCGGGGCGGGGCGATGAGCAGTTCTTC.

V is TRBV27 and J is TRBJ2-7; tentative D call: TRBD1 (6 bases). Germline CDR1 MNHEY, CDR2 SMNVEV (reference sequence). Trimming left V 4 bases short and J 2 bases short, with 9 bases between. The CDR3 runs to 13 residues. The CDR3 loop is CASSSQGPYEQYF. CDR3 nucleotides: TGTGCCAGCAGTTCACAGGGCCCCTACGAGCAGTACTTC.

The V gene is TRBV15, the J gene TRBJ2-7; 8 bases line up with TRBD1. V lost 0 bases and J lost 3; bases outside the gene matches: 4. This CDR3 has 15 residues. In germline, CDR1 is LNHNV, CDR2 YYDKDF (reference sequence). In nucleotides, the CDR3 is TGTGCCACCAGCAGAGATTGGACAGGGAACTACGAGCAGTACTTC. It codes for CATSRDWTGNYEQYF. The variable domain in full, completed from reference TRBV15 and TRBJ2-7, reads DAMVIQNPRYQVTQFGKPVTLSCSQTLNHNVMYWYQQKSSQAPKLLFHYYDKDFNNEADTPDNFQSRRPNTSFCFLDIRSPGLGDTAMYLCATSRDWTGNYEQYFGPGTRLTVT.